A selection of T cell receptor beta chains follows, all from one sample in a study of OX40 agonist ivuxolimab in advanced cancers. TCRdb's copy holds only in-frame clones and misses some; the assay was immunoSEQ multiplex PCR. The sample lists more than 55,000 clones, 87% occurring once. This sample comprised CD4+ or CD8+ T cells sorted from blood, obtained in a trial of the OX40 agonist ivuxolimab. All receptors come from an adult with an advanced solid tumor such as melanoma, head and neck, liver or kidney cancer. CDR3s include the opening cysteine and the closing phenylalanine or tryptophan. A D gene is named only where the DNA matches it firmly. Only part of the rows carry a size: once, few, many, or a class if the clone is expanded.

>once|TRBV7-9|TRBD1|TRBJ2-7
CASSLITGQGPYEQYF
TGTGCCAGCAGCTTAATTACCGGACAGGGACCCTACGAGCAGTACTTC
>.|TRBV10-1|TRBD1|TRBJ1-1
CASSYGQGGSEAFF
TGCGCCAGCAGTTATGGACAGGGGGGTAGTGAAGCTTTCTTT
>.|TRBV7-3|.|TRBJ2-7
CASSSKIGYPHEQYF
TGTGCCAGCAGCTCGAAAATCGGTTATCCTCACGAGCAGTACTTC
>.|TRBV28|.|TRBJ2-1
CASSLHGGHNEQFF
TGTGCCAGCAGCCTACACGGGGGACACAATGAGCAGTTCTTC
>.|TRBV7-2|.|TRBJ2-6
CASSLGSGANVLTF
TGTGCCAGCAGCTTAGGGAGTGGGGCCAACGTCCTGACTTTC
>once|TRBV19|.|TRBJ2-1
CASRPGLTSLDEQFF
TGTGCCAGTCGGCCGGGCCTCACTTCCCTCGATGAGCAGTTCTTC
>.|TRBV4-3|TRBD1|TRBJ2-7
CASSQEDRGLYEQYF
TGCGCCAGCAGCCAAGAGGACAGGGGCCTCTACGAGCAGTACTTC
>.|TRBV9|TRBD2|TRBJ2-3
CASSTLAGGSTDTQYF
TGTGCCAGCAGCACCCTAGCGGGGGGGAGCACAGATACGCAGTATTTT
>.|TRBV5-4|TRBD1|TRBJ2-7
CASSFHRGDEQYF
TGTGCCAGCAGCTTTCACAGGGGCGACGAGCAGTACTTC
>.|TRBV5-4|TRBD1|TRBJ2-1
CASSWDSLIYNEQFF
TGTGCCAGCAGCTGGGACAGTTTAATCTACAATGAGCAGTTCTTC
>.|TRBV5-1|.|TRBJ2-1
CASSFGNSYNEQFF
TGCGCCAGCAGCTTTGGAAATTCCTACAATGAGCAGTTCTTC
>.|TRBV30|.|TRBJ1-2
CAWSVRADIYGYTF
TGTGCCTGGAGTGTACGGGCAGACATCTATGGCTACACCTTC
>.|TRBV7-2|.|TRBJ1-3
CASSLAALGTIYF
TGTGCCAGCAGCTTAGCGGCGCTAGGCACCATATATTTT
>.|TRBV7-9|.|TRBJ1-1
CASSQHHGDTEAFF
TGTGCCAGCAGCCAACATCATGGGGACACTGAAGCTTTCTTT
>.|TRBV5-5|.|TRBJ1-2
CASSLVEGQGGSYGYTF
TGTGCCAGCAGCTTGGTTGAGGGGCAGGGAGGGTCCTATGGCTACACCTTC
>.|TRBV7-9|TRBD2|TRBJ2-1
CASSQGLASDEQFF
TGTGCCAGCAGCCAGGGACTAGCGTCCGATGAGCAGTTCTTC